Below, one T cell receptor (beta chain) is given with its context. Antigen specificity is unknown. V gave up 4 bases and J gave up 4 bases; unmatched junction bases: 9. This CDR3 comprises 15 residues. The germline V gene encodes CDR1 SGHRS and CDR2 YFSETQ. The record originates from a study of OX40 agonist ivuxolimab in advanced cancers. Whole-study findings and limits: Partly responding patients at 0.1-3.0 mg/kg showed some of the smallest clonal expansion. Researchers report that CD8+ T cells had, on average, more expanded clones than CD4+. At doses 0.1 to 3.0 mg/kg, CD4+ and CD8+ clones expanded.

Patients with a history of autoimmune disease or on systemic immunosuppression were excluded. Generated by immunoSEQ multiplex PCR, the TCRdb table keeps only in-frame clones and is missing some. The repertoire holds roughly 45,000 clones, approximately 86% seen once, with 30% to 35% in the top ten. The J gene is TRBJ1-1, the V gene TRBV5-1; 8 bases agree with TRBD1. This TCR derives from an adult with an advanced solid tumor such as melanoma, head and neck, liver or kidney cancer. The sequenced sample was CD4+ or CD8+ T cells sorted from blood, obtained in a trial of the OX40 agonist ivuxolimab. This CDR3 is CASSVQGAAITEAFF. DNA for the CDR3: TGCGCCAGCAGCGTCCAGGGGGCTGCGATCACTGAAGCTTTCTTT.